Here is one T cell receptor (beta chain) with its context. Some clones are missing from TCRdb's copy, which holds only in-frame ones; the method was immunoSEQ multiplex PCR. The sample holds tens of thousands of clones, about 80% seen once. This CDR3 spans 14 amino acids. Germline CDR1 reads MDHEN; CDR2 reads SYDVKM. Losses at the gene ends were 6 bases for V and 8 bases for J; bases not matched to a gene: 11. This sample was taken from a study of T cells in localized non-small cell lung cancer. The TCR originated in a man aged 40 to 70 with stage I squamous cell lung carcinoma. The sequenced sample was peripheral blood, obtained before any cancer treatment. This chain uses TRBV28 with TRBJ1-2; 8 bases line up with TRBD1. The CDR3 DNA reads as TGTGCCAGCAGACCAGGGGGCGCAAATCTAGGCTACACCTTC. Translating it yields CASRPGGANLGYTF.